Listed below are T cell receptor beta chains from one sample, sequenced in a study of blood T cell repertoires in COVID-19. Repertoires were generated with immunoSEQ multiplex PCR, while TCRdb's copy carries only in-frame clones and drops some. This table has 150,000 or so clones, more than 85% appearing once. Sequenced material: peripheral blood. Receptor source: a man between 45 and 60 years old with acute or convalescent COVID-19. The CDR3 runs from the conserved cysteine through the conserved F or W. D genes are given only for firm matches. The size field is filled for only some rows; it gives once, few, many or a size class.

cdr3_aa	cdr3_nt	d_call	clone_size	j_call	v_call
CASRSGHTNTDTQYF	TGTGCCAGCAGATCCGGACACACAAACACAGATACGCAGTATTTT	-	once	TRBJ2-3	TRBV7-9
CASSLLASYEQYF	TGTGCCAGCAGTTTATTGGCTTCCTACGAGCAGTACTTC	-	-	TRBJ2-7	TRBV27
CASSRTSGTNTGELFF	TGTGCCAGCAGCCGGACTAGCGGGACGAACACCGGGGAGCTGTTTTTT	TRBD2	-	TRBJ2-2	TRBV11-3
CATSRDRATGANVLTF	TGTGCCACCAGCAGGGACAGGGCAACTGGGGCCAACGTCCTGACTTTC	TRBD1	-	TRBJ2-6	TRBV15
CTSRRSGRNTGELFF	TGCACCAGCAGGAGAAGCGGGCGGAACACCGGGGAGCTGTTTTTT	-	once	TRBJ2-2	TRBV1
CASRYPGANTGELFF	TGTGCCAGTAGATATCCGGGAGCCAACACCGGGGAGCTGTTTTTT	-	-	TRBJ2-2	TRBV27
CSASTGGPSSYNEQFF	TGCAGTGCTAGTACCGGGGGGCCAAGCTCCTACAATGAGCAGTTCTTC	-	-	TRBJ2-1	TRBV20-1
CASSHNPKVLEDEKLFF	TGTGCCAGCAGCCATAACCCTAAAGTCCTTGAGGATGAAAAACTGTTTTTT	-	-	TRBJ1-4	TRBV14
CASSLNYYEQYF	TGTGCCAGCAGTTTAAACTATTACGAGCAGTACTTC	-	-	TRBJ2-7	TRBV28
CASSPTSTLDTQYF	TGCGCCAGCAGCCCTACCTCGACTTTGGATACGCAGTATTTT	-	-	TRBJ2-3	TRBV5-1
CASSQATSGGASGELFF	TGCGCCAGCAGCCAGGCAACTAGCGGGGGGGCCTCCGGGGAGCTGTTTTTT	TRBD2	-	TRBJ2-2	TRBV4-1
CASSLRRPDTQYF	TGTGCCAGCAGTTTACGGCGGCCAGATACGCAGTATTTT	-	-	TRBJ2-3	TRBV12-3/TRBV12-4
CASSLERSDEQFF	TGCGCCAGCAGCTTGGAGCGGAGTGATGAGCAGTTCTTC	-	-	TRBJ2-1	TRBV5-1
CASSKRRWDEQFF	TGTGCCAGCAGCAAAAGGAGGTGGGATGAGCAGTTCTTC	-	once	TRBJ2-1	TRBV7-8
CASSIQGPYTEAFF	TGTGCCAGCAGTATACAGGGCCCCTATACTGAAGCTTTCTTT	-	-	TRBJ1-1	TRBV6-5
CASSLWVGSSYNEQFF	TGTGCCAGCAGCTTATGGGTGGGGAGCTCCTACAATGAGCAGTTCTTC	-	-	TRBJ2-1	TRBV11-2
CASRSWDRGRLTRSPLHF	TGTGCCAGCAGATCTTGGGACAGGGGCCGTCTAACTAGGTCACCCCTCCACTTT	TRBD1	once	TRBJ1-6	TRBV5-6
CASSFKGNEQFF	TGTGCCAGCAGCTTCAAGGGGAATGAGCAGTTCTTC	-	few	TRBJ2-1	TRBV7-9
CASSLKGQGEGTEAFF	TGTGCCAGCAGCTTGAAGGGACAGGGAGAGGGGACTGAAGCTTTCTTT	TRBD1	once	TRBJ1-1	TRBV5-6
CASSPIPLIAGGYEQYF	TGCGCCAGCAGCCCGATCCCTTTGATAGCGGGTGGGTACGAGCAGTACTTC	TRBD2	-	TRBJ2-7	TRBV4-1
CASTEQGAFGNTIYF	TGTGCCAGCACCGAACAGGGGGCGTTTGGAAACACCATATATTTT	TRBD1	-	TRBJ1-3	TRBV6-5
CASSSLAGPGETQYF	TGTGCCAGCAGTTCCCTAGCGGGTCCGGGGGAGACCCAGTACTTC	TRBD2	-	TRBJ2-5	TRBV5-6
CASSLAGDSGGRGYTF	TGTGCCAGCAGCTTAGCCGGGGACAGCGGCGGGAGGGGCTACACCTTC	TRBD1	-	TRBJ1-2	TRBV7-9
CASSLSRGEAGRAPDTQYF	TGTGCCAGCAGTTTATCGAGGGGGGAAGCGGGGCGGGCTCCAGATACGCAGTATTTT	-	few	TRBJ2-3	TRBV27
CASSYPQGTLDTQYF	TGTGCCAGCAGTTACCCTCAGGGGACATTAGATACGCAGTATTTT	-	-	TRBJ2-3	TRBV6-2/TRBV6-3
CASRPGTAYEQYF	TGTGCCAGCAGGCCCGGGACAGCCTACGAGCAGTACTTC	TRBD1	once	TRBJ2-7	TRBV27
CASSQITGFYGYTF	TGTGCCAGCAGCCAGATAACAGGGTTCTATGGCTACACCTTC	-	-	TRBJ1-2	TRBV6-6
CASSFSGGSTEAFF	TGTGCCAGCAGCTTCTCAGGGGGGTCCACTGAAGCTTTCTTT	TRBD1	-	TRBJ1-1	TRBV7-3
CATSDSQFGYGYTF	TGTGCCACCAGCGACAGCCAGTTCGGCTATGGCTACACCTTC	-	-	TRBJ1-2	TRBV24-1
CASSQGSSGLSTDTQYF	TGTGCCAGCAGCCAAGGTTCTAGCGGGTTGAGCACAGATACGCAGTATTTT	TRBD2	-	TRBJ2-3	TRBV3-1/TRBV3-2
CASSQSGGALGTQYF	TGTGCCAGCAGCCAAAGCGGGGGGGCCTTAGGTACGCAGTATTTT	TRBD2	-	TRBJ2-3	TRBV7-3
CATSDLKRGRRTDTQYF	TGTGCCACCAGTGATTTAAAGCGGGGCAGGAGGACAGATACGCAGTATTTT	TRBD2	-	TRBJ2-3	TRBV24-1
CASRQTGVFTDTQYF	TGTGCCAGCAGACAGACAGGGGTTTTTACAGATACGCAGTATTTT	TRBD1	-	TRBJ2-3	TRBV2
CASSFGQGGDPQHF	TGCGCCAGCAGCTTCGGGCAGGGCGGGGATCCCCAGCATTTT	-	-	TRBJ1-5	TRBV5-1
CASSEREADTQYF	TGCGCCAGCAGTGAGAGGGAGGCAGATACGCAGTATTTT	-	-	TRBJ2-3	TRBV10-1
CASSLTWAGAIHEQFF	TGTGCCAGTAGTCTCACTTGGGCGGGAGCTATTCATGAGCAGTTCTTC	TRBD2	-	TRBJ2-1	TRBV19
CASSQTSGLYNEQFF	TGTGCCAGCAGCCAGACTAGCGGGCTCTACAATGAGCAGTTCTTC	TRBD2	-	TRBJ2-1	TRBV7-9
CASSPGAGTTNYGYTF	TGTGCCAGCAGCCCCGGAGCCGGGACAACTAACTATGGCTACACCTTC	-	-	TRBJ1-2	TRBV7-2
CAWSPGIGNYGYTF	TGTGCCTGGAGCCCAGGGATCGGCAACTATGGCTACACCTTC	-	-	TRBJ1-2	TRBV30
CASSTLAGETQYF	TGTGCCAGCAGCACACTAGCGGGAGAGACCCAGTACTTC	TRBD2	-	TRBJ2-5	TRBV7-3
CASRLGLGGGYTF	TGTGCCAGCAGGCTCGGGTTAGGGGGTGGCTACACCTTC	-	-	TRBJ1-2	TRBV28
CASRGRTGANTGELFF	TGTGCCAGTAGGGGAAGGACAGGCGCGAACACCGGGGAGCTGTTTTTT	TRBD1	-	TRBJ2-2	TRBV19
CASRPWSSGNTIYF	TGTGCCAGCAGACCTTGGAGCTCTGGAAACACCATATATTTT	-	-	TRBJ1-3	TRBV13
CASTPGGGSYEQYF	TGCGCCAGCACCCCCGGGGGGGGATCGTACGAGCAGTACTTC	TRBD2	-	TRBJ2-7	TRBV5-1
CASSPQAGQDKNIQYF	TGTGCCAGCTCACCACAGGCAGGGCAGGACAAAAACATTCAGTACTTC	-	-	TRBJ2-4	TRBV18
CASSLVPPGTEAFF	TGTGCCAGCAGCTTAGTCCCCCCAGGGACTGAAGCTTTCTTT	-	-	TRBJ1-1	TRBV7-9
CASSYHRGDQPQHF	TGTGCCAGCAGTTATCACAGGGGTGACCAGCCCCAGCATTTT	TRBD1	-	TRBJ1-5	TRBV27
CASSDYSNEKLFF	TGTGCCAGCAGTGATTATAGTAATGAAAAACTGTTTTTT	-	-	TRBJ1-4	TRBV2
CASSRTGLGTDTQYF	TGTGCCAGCAGCCGGACAGGGTTGGGAACAGATACGCAGTATTTT	TRBD1	-	TRBJ2-3	TRBV7-9
CASSLEGTSGSSYNEQFF	TGCGCCAGCAGCTTGGAGGGGACTAGCGGGTCTTCATACAATGAGCAGTTCTTC	TRBD2	-	TRBJ2-1	TRBV5-1
CASSSRTGANYGYTF	TGTGCCAGCAGCTCCAGGACAGGAGCTAACTATGGCTACACCTTC	TRBD1	-	TRBJ1-2	TRBV7-9
CASSGAGVAQETQYF	TGTGCCAGCAGTGGGGCGGGGGTAGCCCAAGAGACCCAGTACTTC	TRBD2	-	TRBJ2-5	TRBV27
CASSSRSGTSGRAMDTQYF	TGCGCCAGCAGCTCCAGATCCGGGACTAGCGGGAGGGCCATGGATACGCAGTATTTT	TRBD2	-	TRBJ2-3	TRBV5-1
CASSLSTGQAQPQHF	TGTGCCAGCAGTTTATCCACAGGGCAGGCTCAGCCCCAGCATTTT	-	-	TRBJ1-5	TRBV27
CASSVTGTADTQYF	TGTGCCAGCAGCGTCACCGGGACAGCAGATACGCAGTATTTT	TRBD1	-	TRBJ2-3	TRBV5-4
CASTLQMSPNTEAFF	TGCGCCAGCACGCTTCAAATGAGCCCGAACACTGAAGCTTTCTTT	-	-	TRBJ1-1	TRBV5-1
CASSDDRTRETQYF	TGCGCCAGCAGTGATGACAGGACCCGGGAGACCCAGTACTTC	-	-	TRBJ2-5	TRBV10-2
CASSQAGGLPTDTQYF	TGTGCCAGCAGCCAAGCGGGAGGCCTCCCTACAGATACGCAGTATTTT	TRBD2	-	TRBJ2-3	TRBV4-2
CASSITRTAGELFF	TGTGCCAGCAGTATAACCCGGACAGCCGGGGAGCTGTTTTTT	-	-	TRBJ2-2	TRBV27